These 21 T cell receptor beta chains originate from one sample sequenced in a study of CD8 T cell repertoires and HIV-1 epitope variants. Profiling relied on immunoSEQ multiplex PCR, and the TCRdb table lists in-frame clones only, not all of them. The table has around 6,400 clones, around two thirds seen once. Their cognate antigens are unknown. The sequenced sample consisted of cultured CD8+ T cells derived from PBMCs. These receptors originate from a male donor with HIV.

This chain uses TRBV6-5 with TRBJ2-5, with D perhaps matching TRBD2 (5 bases). Trimming shortened V by 6 bases and J by 5 bases, and 13 bases separated the two germline ends. CDR1 and CDR2 from the germline V gene are MNHEY and SVGAGI. The CDR3 is 13 residues long. CDR3 nucleotide sequence: TGTGCCAGCAGACCCCGCGGGTTGGAGACCCAGTACTTC. Its protein is CASRPRGLETQYF.

CDR3: CASNGQGADGYTF. The CDR3, as DNA: TGTGCCAGCAACGGACAGGGGGCGGATGGCTACACCTTC. This chain joins TRBV6-1 and TRBJ1-2; 11 bases match TRBD1. Germline V CDR1 and CDR2: MNHNS, SASEGT. J lost 6 bases, V lost 7 bases, and 4 bases had no gene match. The CDR3 length is 13 residues.

This clone was seen more than once but under ten times. The chain uses TRBV2 and TRBJ1-1, with TRBD1 matching over 9 bases. After removal of 5 bases from V and 0 bases from J, the junction contained 7 bases not matched to a gene. Germline CDR1 and CDR2: SNHLY and FYNNEI. The CDR3 is made up of 16 amino acids. Here the CDR3 DNA reads TGTGCCAGCAGTTTGGACAGGGGACACCTGAACACTGAAGCTTTCTTT. Translated, it gives CASSLDRGHLNTEAFF.

This clone came up once. The V call is TRBV4-1, the J call TRBJ2-1; TRBD1 is a possible D gene (6 bases). Trimming removed 0 bases from V and 6 bases from J, with 18 bases in between. From germline, CDR1 is MGHRA and CDR2 YSYEKL. The CDR3 is made up of 17 amino acids. CDR3 sequence reads: CASSQDHTGTPPNEQFF. The CDR3 nucleotides are TGCGCCAGCAGCCAAGATCATACCGGGACACCCCCCAATGAGCAGTTCTTC.

The rearrangement uses TRBV5-5 and TRBJ2-1; 8 nucleotides align to TRBD2. The J segment lost 6 bases and the V segment lost 4 bases, leaving 6 bases of the junction unmatched. Germline V gene sequence: CDR1 SGHKS, CDR2 YYEKEE (reference sequence). CDR3 length equals 14 residues. CDR3 in DNA: TGTGCCAGCAGCCCCTGGACTAGCCCCAATGAGCAGTTCTTC. It codes for CASSPWTSPNEQFF.

On this clone itself: One end of the junction varies from germline; a read error may be responsible. The chain combines TRBV6-1 with TRBJ2-6, with D perhaps TRBD1 or TRBD2 (5 bases each). This CDR3 has 17 residues. CDR1 is MNHNS and CDR2 is SASEGT in the germline V gene. In DNA, the CDR3 is TGTGCCATCAGTGAGTCTCTGGGGGTATCTGGGGCCAACGTCCTGACTTTC. It encodes CAISESLGVSGANVLTF.

For the CDR3, the DNA is TGTGCCAGCAGCCCCGAGGGGGGAAAGACTGAAGCTTTCTTT. It yields the protein CASSPEGGKTEAFF. J is TRBJ1-1 and V is TRBV13, with D tentatively TRBD1 (6 bases). Germline V gene data show CDR1 as PRHDT and CDR2 as FYEKMQ (reference sequence). V was cut by 5 bases and J by 5 bases, with 15 bases left in between. This CDR3 has 14 amino acids.

The count of this clone is one. V and J are TRBV5-1 and TRBJ2-7, with 10 bases that match TRBD1. This CDR3 comprises 15 residues. Germline V CDR1 and CDR2: SGHRS, YFSETQ. Losses at the gene ends were 2 bases for V and 5 bases for J; bases not matched to a gene: 7. The CDR3 bases are TGCGCCAGCAGCTTTCTGGGACAGGGGACCGACGAGCAGTACTTC. Protein: CASSFLGQGTDEQYF.

The chain has TRBV27 and TRBJ2-7; D may correspond to TRBD1 or TRBD2 (5 bases each). V was trimmed by 6 bases and J by 2 bases, leaving 17 bases between them. Looked up from germline, CDR1 is MNHEY and CDR2 is SMNVEV (reference sequence). The CDR3 is 15 residues long. CDR3 DNA: TGTGCCAGCAGACCCGGGGCAGGGAATCCCTACGAGCAGTACTTC. It encodes CASRPGAGNPYEQYF.

The CDR3 sequence is CASSIIPGEQFF. In nucleotides, the CDR3 is TGTGCCAGTAGTATCATACCGGGTGAGCAGTTCTTC. V gene TRBV19 combines with J gene TRBJ2-1; unclear D gene. The germline CDR1 and CDR2 sequences are LNHDA and SQIVND (reference sequence). CDR3 size: 12 residues. Trimming shortened V by 3 bases and J by 9 bases, and 9 bases separated the two germline ends. The variable domain in full, completed from reference TRBV19 and TRBJ2-1, reads DGGITQSPKYLFRKEGQNVTLSCEQNLNHDAMYWYRQDPGQGLRLIYYSQIVNDFQKGDIAEGYSVSREKKESFPLTVTSAQKNPTAFYLCASSIIPGEQFFGPGTRLTVL.

The chain is built from TRBV2 and TRBJ2-7; 14 bases align to TRBD2. This CDR3 is built from 17 residues. Germline CDR1 reads SNHLY; CDR2 reads FYNNEI. The junction had 12 bases not matched to a gene; V was cut back by 5 bases and J by 6 bases. The CDR3 bases are TGTGCCAGCAGTACGGGACTAGCGGGAGTGGGCGCCTCCGAGCAGTACTTC. Its translation: CASSTGLAGVGASEQYF. Full variable domain (outside the CDR3, taken from reference TRBV2 and TRBJ2-7): EPEVTQTPSHQVTQMGQEVILRCVPISNHLYFYWYRQILGQKVEFLVSFYNNEISEKSEIFDDQFSVERPDGSNFTLKIRSTKLEDSAMYFCASSTGLAGVGASEQYFGPGTRLTVT.

V is TRBV7-8 and J is TRBJ2-7, with TRBD2 matching over 7 bases. This CDR3 region has 13 residues. Germline lookup yields CDR1 SGHVS and CDR2 FQNEAQ. V was pared by 7 bases and J by 7 bases, with 10 bases of the junction left unmatched. In nucleotides, the CDR3 is TGTGCCAGCACGCGGAGTCCCGGGGGGGAGCAGTACTTC. Translating it yields CASTRSPGGEQYF.

Of note for this clone: At one end, the junction sequence differs from germline, possibly due to a read error. The chain combines TRBV27 with TRBJ2-1; 10 nucleotides match TRBD1. CDR1 and CDR2 (germline): MNHEY, SMNVEV (reference sequence). The CDR3 is 17 amino acids. CDR3 nucleotides: TGTGCCAGCAGTTATTCCCGGACAGGGGGATCCTCCAATGAGCAGTTCTTC. Translation gives CASSYSRTGGSSNEQFF.

This clone was counted only a few times. Written as DNA, the CDR3 is TGTGCCAGCAGCGTCTCCCCAGGGGGCCCTCGGCCACCTGAGCAGTTCTTC. Its translation is CASSVSPGGPRPPEQFF. The gene calls are TRBV9 and TRBJ2-1, with 8 nucleotides matching TRBD1. V lost 2 bases to trimming and J lost 9 bases; unmatched junction nucleotides: 16. There are 17 residues in the CDR3. Germline V gives CDR1 SGDLS, CDR2 YYNGEE.

As DNA, the CDR3 is TGTGCCGCCGGGTCCTTCGGGCAGGGAGATTCTATAAACACCTTC. Its protein is CAAGSFGQGDSINTF. The V call is TRBV13, the J call TRBJ1-2, with a tentative D call TRBD1 (5 bases). The CDR3 totals 15 residues. V lost 11 bases, J lost 12 bases, and 31 bases lay in between. The germline CDR1 and CDR2 sequences are PRHDT and FYEKMQ (reference sequence).

This clone came up a few times. V usage is TRBV4-2 and J usage is TRBJ2-5; D unclear. Deletions cut 0 bases from V and 1 base from J, with 9 bases between. The CDR3 totals 15 residues. Per the germline V gene, CDR1 is LGHNA and CDR2 is YNFKEQ. CDR3 nucleotide sequence: TGTGCCAGCAGCCAAGAACACCGGATCCAAGAGACCCAGTACTTC. It is translated as CASSQEHRIQETQYF.

The chain uses TRBV4-1 and TRBJ2-5; 8 nucleotides line up with TRBD2. V dropped 0 bases and J dropped 7; count of bases not matched to a gene: 7. The CDR3 contains 15 residues. Germline CDR1 is MGHRA and CDR2 is YSYEKL. CDR3 amino acids: CASSQESGGLGTQYF. The CDR3 DNA reads as TGCGCCAGCAGCCAAGAGTCGGGGGGGCTGGGGACCCAGTACTTC.

This clone counts as medium-sized. The CDR3 loop is CASSLSVGTYSYEQYF. The CDR3 nucleotides are TGTGCCAGCAGTTTATCGGTTGGGACGTACTCCTACGAGCAGTACTTC. The chain joins TRBV27 to TRBJ2-7; D tentatively fits TRBD1 or TRBD2 (5 bases each). V lost 0 bases, J lost 0 bases, and 12 bases lay in between. The CDR3 covers 16 residues. CDR1 and CDR2 (germline): MNHEY, SMNVEV (reference sequence).

This clone was observed once. This sequence joins TRBV28 and TRBJ2-5, with D perhaps matching TRBD2 (7 bases). The CDR3 extends over 16 amino acids. V was shortened by 8 bases and J by 4 bases, with 23 bases between the two germline ends. In germline, CDR1 is MDHEN, CDR2 SYDVKM. CDR3: CASSLPEGGAGETQYF. CDR3 nucleotide sequence: TGTGCCAGCTCCCTTCCGGAGGGGGGGGCTGGAGAGACCCAGTACTTC.

The table lists this clone with a few counts. This rearrangement joins TRBV9 to TRBJ2-1; 7 bases map to TRBD1. V lost 3 bases and J lost 3; bases outside the gene matches: 3. This CDR3 has 14 amino acids. The germline V gene encodes CDR1 SGDLS and CDR2 YYNGEE. CDR3 coding DNA: TGTGCCAGCAGCGGACAGGGATTCTACAATGAGCAGTTCTTC. Translated: CASSGQGFYNEQFF. Full variable domain (remainder filled in from reference TRBV9 and TRBJ2-1): DSGVTQTPKHLITATGQRVTLRCSPRSGDLSVYWYQQSLDQGLQFLIQYYNGEERAKGNILERFSAQQFPDLHSELNLSSLELGDSALYFCASSGQGFYNEQFFGPGTRLTVL.

This clone has only a few counts. The chain carries TRBV5-6 and TRBJ2-2, with TRBD2 identical over 7 bases. The CDR3 runs to 16 residues. With V trimmed by 6 bases and J by 4 bases, 12 bases remained unmatched. Looked up from germline, CDR1 is SGHDT and CDR2 is YYEEEE. CDR3 DNA: TGTGCCAGCACCCCCCTGGGAGGGCCCGTCACCGGGGAGCTGTTTTTT. Protein sequence: CASTPLGGPVTGELFF.